This T cell receptor (beta chain) emerged from a study of shared clonotypes between healthy human individuals. Naive CD8 populations comprised CD45RO-negative cells positively selected for CCR7, excluding terminally differentiated effector memory CD45RA+ cells. Donors were Caucasian adults residing in Nashville, Tennessee, USA. This was a deep-level run. The assay was immunoSEQ multiplex PCR, and TCRdb's table has in-frame clones only and misses some. This sample has under 600,000 clones, with more than 95% found just once. CDR1 is SEHNR, CDR2 FQNEAQ, per germline (reference sequence). The CDR3 is 17 amino acids. V was pared by 5 bases and J by 0 bases, with 19 bases between. Study findings and constraints: Rarefaction demonstrated incomplete sorted-subset sequencing despite large depth.

Note on this clone: The antigen is not known.

The sequencing sample was made of naive CD8+ T cells sorted from blood. This rearrangement joins TRBV7-9 to TRBJ1-1; perhaps TRBD1 as D (6 bases). This receptor was identified in a man aged 25-45 years in good health. The CDR3 sequence: CASSLMGARVLNTEAFF. The CDR3 nucleotides read TGTGCCAGCAGCCTCATGGGGGCGCGGGTCCTGAACACTGAAGCTTTCTTT.